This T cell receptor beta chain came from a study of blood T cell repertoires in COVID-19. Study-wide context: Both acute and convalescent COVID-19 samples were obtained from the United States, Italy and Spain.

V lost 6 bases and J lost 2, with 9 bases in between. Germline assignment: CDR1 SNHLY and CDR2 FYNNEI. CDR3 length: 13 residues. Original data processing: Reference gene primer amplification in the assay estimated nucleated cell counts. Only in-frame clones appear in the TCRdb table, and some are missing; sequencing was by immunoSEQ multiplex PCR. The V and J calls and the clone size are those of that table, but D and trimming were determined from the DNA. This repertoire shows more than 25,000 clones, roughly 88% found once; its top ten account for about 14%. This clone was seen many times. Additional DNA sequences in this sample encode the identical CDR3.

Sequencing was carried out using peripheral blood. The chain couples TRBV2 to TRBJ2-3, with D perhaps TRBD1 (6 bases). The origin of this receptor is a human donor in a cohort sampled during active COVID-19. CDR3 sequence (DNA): TGTGCCAGCAGCGGGGACAACACAGATACGCAGTATTTT. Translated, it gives CASSGDNTDTQYF.